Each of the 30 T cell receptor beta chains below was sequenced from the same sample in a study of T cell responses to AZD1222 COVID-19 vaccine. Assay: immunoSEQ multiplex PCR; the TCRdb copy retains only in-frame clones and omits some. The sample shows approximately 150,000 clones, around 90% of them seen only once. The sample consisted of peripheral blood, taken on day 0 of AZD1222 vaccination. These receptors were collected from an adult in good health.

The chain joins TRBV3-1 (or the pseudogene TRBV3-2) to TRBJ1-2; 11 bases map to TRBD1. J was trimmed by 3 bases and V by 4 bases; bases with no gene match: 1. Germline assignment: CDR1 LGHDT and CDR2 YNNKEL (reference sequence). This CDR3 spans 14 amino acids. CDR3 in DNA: TGTGCCAGCAGCCGGGGACAGGGGGACTATGGCTACACCTTC. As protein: CASSRGQGDYGYTF.

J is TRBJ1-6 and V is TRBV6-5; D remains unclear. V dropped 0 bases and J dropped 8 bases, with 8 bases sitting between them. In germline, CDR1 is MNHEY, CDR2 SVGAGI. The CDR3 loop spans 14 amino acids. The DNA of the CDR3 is TGTGCCAGCAGTTACTCTACAGTTGATTCACCCCTCCACTTT. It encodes CASSYSTVDSPLHF.

As DNA, the CDR3 is TGTGCCAGCAGTGATAAGGCTGGGGCCAACGTCCTGACTTTC. This translates into CASSDKAGANVLTF. This chain links TRBV6-1 with TRBJ2-6, with D unresolved. V gave up 3 bases and J gave up 2 bases, with 5 bases separating them. The CDR3 runs 14 residues. The germline gives CDR1 MNHNS, CDR2 SASEGT.

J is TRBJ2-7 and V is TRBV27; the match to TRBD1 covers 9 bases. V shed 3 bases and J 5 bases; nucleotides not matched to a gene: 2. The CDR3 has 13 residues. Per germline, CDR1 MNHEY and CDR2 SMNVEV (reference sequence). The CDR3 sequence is CASSLWTGDEQYF. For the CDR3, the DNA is TGTGCCAGCAGTTTGTGGACAGGGGACGAGCAGTACTTC.

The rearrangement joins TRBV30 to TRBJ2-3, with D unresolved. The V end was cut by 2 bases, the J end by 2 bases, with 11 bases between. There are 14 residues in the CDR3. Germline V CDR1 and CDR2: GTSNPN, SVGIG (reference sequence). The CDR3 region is CAWSRDGPTDTQYF. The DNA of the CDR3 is TGTGCCTGGAGTAGAGACGGGCCCACAGATACGCAGTATTTT.

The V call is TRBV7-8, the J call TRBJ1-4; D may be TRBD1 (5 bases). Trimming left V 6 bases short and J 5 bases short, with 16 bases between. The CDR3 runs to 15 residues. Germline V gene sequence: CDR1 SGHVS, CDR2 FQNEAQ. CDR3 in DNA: TGTGCCAGCAGACTTCGTAGGGGACCAAATGAAAAACTGTTTTTT. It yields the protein CASRLRRGPNEKLFF.

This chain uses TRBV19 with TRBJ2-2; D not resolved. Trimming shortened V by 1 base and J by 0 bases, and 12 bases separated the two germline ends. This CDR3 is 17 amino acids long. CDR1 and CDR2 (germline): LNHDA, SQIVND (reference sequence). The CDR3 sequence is CASSIGLAWPNTGELFF. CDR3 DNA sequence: TGTGCCAGTAGTATAGGGCTGGCGTGGCCGAACACCGGGGAGCTGTTTTTT. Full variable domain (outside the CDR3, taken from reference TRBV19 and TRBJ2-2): DGGITQSPKYLFRKEGQNVTLSCEQNLNHDAMYWYRQDPGQGLRLIYYSQIVNDFQKGDIAEGYSVSREKKESFPLTVTSAQKNPTAFYLCASSIGLAWPNTGELFFGEGSRLTVL.

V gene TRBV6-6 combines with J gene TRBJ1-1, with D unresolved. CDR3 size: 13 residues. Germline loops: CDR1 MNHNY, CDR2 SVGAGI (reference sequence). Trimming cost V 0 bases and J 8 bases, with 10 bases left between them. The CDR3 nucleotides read TGTGCCAGCAGTTACTCGAGCCCGGCCGAAGCTTTCTTT. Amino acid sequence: CASSYSSPAEAFF.

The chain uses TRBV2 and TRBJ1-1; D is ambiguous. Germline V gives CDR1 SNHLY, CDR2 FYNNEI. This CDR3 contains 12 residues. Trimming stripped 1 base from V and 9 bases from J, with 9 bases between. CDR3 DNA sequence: TGTGCCAGCAGTGAAGAGGTAACGAAAGCTTTCTTT. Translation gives CASSEEVTKAFF.

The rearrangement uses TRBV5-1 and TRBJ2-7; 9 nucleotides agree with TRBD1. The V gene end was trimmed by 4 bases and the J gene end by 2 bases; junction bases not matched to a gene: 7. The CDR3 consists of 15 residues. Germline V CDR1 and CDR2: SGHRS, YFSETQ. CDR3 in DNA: TGCGCCAGCAGCCGAGACAGGGGGACTACCTACGAGCAGTACTTC. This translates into CASSRDRGTTYEQYF.

CDR3 in amino acids: CASSLLSSPYNEQFF. The CDR3 nucleotides are TGTGCCAGCAGCCTTCTTAGCTCTCCCTACAATGAGCAGTTCTTC. The chain joins TRBV14 to TRBJ2-1; D gene uncertain. This CDR3 has 15 amino acids. Germline V gene lookup returns CDR1 SGHDN and CDR2 FVKESK. Between the trimmed V and J ends, which lost 4 bases and 2 bases, there was a span of 12 bases.

CDR3 bases: TGTGCCAGCAGTTCGGGCCCTGGGAACACTGAAGCTTTCTTT. Amino acid sequence: CASSSGPGNTEAFF. The V gene is TRBV6-5, the J gene TRBJ1-1; D is uncertain. V was pared by 4 bases and J by 1 base, with 10 bases between. Germline-derived CDR1 and CDR2 are MNHEY and SVGAGI. The CDR3 length is 14 residues.

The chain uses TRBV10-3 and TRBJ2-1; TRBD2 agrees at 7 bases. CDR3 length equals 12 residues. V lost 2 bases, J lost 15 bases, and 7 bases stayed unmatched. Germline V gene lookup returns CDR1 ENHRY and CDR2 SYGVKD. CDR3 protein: CAISEPGEGPFF. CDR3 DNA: TGTGCCATCAGTGAGCCGGGGGAGGGGCCGTTCTTC.

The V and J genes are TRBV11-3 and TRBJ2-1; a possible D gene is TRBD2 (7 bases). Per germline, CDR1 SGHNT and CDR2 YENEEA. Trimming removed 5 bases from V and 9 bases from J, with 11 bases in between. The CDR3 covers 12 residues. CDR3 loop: CASSRGGGEQFF. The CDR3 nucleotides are TGTGCCAGCAGCCGGGGAGGGGGTGAGCAGTTCTTC.

Written as DNA, the CDR3 is TGTGCCAGCTCAGATACCCTGAACAGGGACAATCAGCCCCAGCATTTT. Translating gives CASSDTLNRDNQPQHF. The chain combines TRBV18 with TRBJ1-5; tentatively, D is TRBD1 (6 bases). The germline V gene has CDR1 KGHSH and CDR2 LQKENI. CDR3 length equals 16 residues. V was clipped by 5 bases and J by 3 bases, with 17 bases between them.

The CDR3 DNA follows: TGTGCCATCAGTGGGGACAGGGGGAATCAGCCCCAGCATTTT. Translating it yields CAISGDRGNQPQHF. The chain is built from TRBV10-3 and TRBJ1-5; 11 bases match TRBD1. The trim removed 4 bases at V and 4 bases at J, leaving 0 bases unmatched. CDR1 is ENHRY and CDR2 is SYGVKD in the germline V gene. This CDR3 region has 14 residues.

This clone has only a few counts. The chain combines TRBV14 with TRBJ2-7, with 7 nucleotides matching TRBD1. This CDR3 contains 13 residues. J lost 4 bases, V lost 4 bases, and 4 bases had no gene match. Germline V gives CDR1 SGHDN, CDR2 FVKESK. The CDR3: CASSPTGSYEQYF. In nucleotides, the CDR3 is TGTGCCAGCAGCCCGACAGGGTCTTACGAGCAGTACTTC.

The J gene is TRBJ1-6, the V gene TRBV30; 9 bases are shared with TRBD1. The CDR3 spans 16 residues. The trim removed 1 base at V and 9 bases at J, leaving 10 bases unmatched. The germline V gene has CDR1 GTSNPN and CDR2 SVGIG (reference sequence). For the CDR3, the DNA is TGTGCCTGGAGTGCCCAATGGGACAGGGCTAGTTCACCCCTCCACTTT. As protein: CAWSAQWDRASSPLHF.

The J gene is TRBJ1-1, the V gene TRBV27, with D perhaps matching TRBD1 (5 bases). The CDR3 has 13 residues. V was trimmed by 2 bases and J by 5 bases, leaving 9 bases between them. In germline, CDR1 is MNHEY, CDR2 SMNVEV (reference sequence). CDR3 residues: CASSLVDTTEAFF. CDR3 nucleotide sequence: TGTGCCAGCAGTTTAGTGGACACAACTGAAGCTTTCTTT.

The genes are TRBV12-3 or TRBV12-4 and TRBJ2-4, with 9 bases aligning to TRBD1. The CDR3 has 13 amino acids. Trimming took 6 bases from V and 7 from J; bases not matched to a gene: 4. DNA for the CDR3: TGTGCCAGCAGACAGGGGGCGGAGAACATTCAGTACTTC. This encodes CASRQGAENIQYF.

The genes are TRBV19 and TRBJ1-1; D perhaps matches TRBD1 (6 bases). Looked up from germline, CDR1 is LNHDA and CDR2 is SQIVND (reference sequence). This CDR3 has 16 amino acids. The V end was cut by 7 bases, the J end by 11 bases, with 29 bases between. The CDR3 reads CASMVGGSLPGATAFF. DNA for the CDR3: TGTGCCAGTATGGTTGGGGGCAGCCTCCCTGGGGCTACGGCTTTCTTT.

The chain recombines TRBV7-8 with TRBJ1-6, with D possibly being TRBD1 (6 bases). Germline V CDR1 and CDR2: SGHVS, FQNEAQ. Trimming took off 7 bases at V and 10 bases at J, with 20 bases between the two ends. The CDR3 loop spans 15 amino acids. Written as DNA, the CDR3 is TGTGCCAGCACATCTTATGGGGGGGCTGGGTCACCCCTCCACTTT. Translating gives CASTSYGGAGSPLHF.

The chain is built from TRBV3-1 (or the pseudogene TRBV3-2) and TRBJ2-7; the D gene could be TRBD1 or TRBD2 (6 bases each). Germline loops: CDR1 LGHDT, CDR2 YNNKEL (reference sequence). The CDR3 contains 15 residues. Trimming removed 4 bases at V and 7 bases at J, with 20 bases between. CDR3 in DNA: TGTGCCAGCAGCCCACGAGGGGGGAGGACTGGGGAGCAGTACTTC. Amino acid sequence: CASSPRGGRTGEQYF.

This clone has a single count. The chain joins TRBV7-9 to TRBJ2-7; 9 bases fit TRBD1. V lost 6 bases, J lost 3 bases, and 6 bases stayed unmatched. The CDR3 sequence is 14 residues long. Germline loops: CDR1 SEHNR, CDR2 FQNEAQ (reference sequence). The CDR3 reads CASSPRTGVYEQYF. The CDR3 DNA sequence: TGTGCCAGCAGTCCTCGGACAGGGGTCTACGAGCAGTACTTC.

CDR3 DNA sequence: TGTGCCAGCAGCTTAGAGGCAGAGGCGGCCTACGAGCAGTACTTC. It codes for CASSLEAEAAYEQYF. The chain employs TRBV11-2 and TRBJ2-7; D unresolved. Trimming took 0 bases from V and 2 from J, leaving 11 bases between them. The length of the CDR3 is 15 residues. Germline CDR1 SGHAT, CDR2 FQNNGV.

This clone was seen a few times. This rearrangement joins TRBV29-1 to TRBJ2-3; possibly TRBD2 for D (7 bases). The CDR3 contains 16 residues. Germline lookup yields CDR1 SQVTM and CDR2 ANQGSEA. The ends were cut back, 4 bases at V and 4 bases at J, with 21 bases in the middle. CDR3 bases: TGCAGCGTTGCGGGGGGCGGTTTCCTTCGGGCAGATACGCAGTATTTT. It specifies CSVAGGGFLRADTQYF.

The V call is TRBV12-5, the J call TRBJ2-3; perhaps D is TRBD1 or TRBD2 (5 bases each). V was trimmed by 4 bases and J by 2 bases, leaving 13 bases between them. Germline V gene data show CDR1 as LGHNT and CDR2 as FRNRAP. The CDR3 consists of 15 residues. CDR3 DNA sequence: TGTGCTAGTGGTTCCGGGACCGACTACACAGATACGCAGTATTTT. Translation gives CASGSGTDYTDTQYF.

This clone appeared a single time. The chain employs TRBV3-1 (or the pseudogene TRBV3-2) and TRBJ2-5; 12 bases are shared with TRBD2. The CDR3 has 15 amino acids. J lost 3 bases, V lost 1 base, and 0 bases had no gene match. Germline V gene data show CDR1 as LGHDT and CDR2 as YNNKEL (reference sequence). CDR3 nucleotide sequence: TGTGCCAGCAGCCAAGGACTAGCGGGAGAAGAGACCCAGTACTTC. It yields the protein CASSQGLAGEETQYF.

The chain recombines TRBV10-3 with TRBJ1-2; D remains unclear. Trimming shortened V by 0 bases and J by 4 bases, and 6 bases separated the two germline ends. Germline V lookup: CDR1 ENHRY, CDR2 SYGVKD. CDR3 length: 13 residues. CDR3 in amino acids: CAISESTLYGYTF. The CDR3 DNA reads TGTGCCATCAGTGAGTCGACTCTCTATGGCTACACCTTC.

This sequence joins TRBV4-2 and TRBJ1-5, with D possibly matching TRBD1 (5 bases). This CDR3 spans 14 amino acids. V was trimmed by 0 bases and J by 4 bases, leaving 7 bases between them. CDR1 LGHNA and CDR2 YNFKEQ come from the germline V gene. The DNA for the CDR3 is TGTGCCAGCAGCCAAGAGGGGGTAAATCAGCCCCAGCATTTT. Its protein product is CASSQEGVNQPQHF.